This TCR beta chain was sequenced during a study of T-cell memory formation after mild COVID-19 (dated by TCRdb to about 2021). Context from the whole study: Most TCR sequence clusters were specific to one of the two donors. The cohort was made up of two young adult volunteers, one female and one male, who were previously healthy. Longitudinal TCRalpha and TCRbeta repertoire sequencing tracked T-cell clones expanding and contracting after mild COVID-19 in two donors. Here is what the overall study found, with its caveats: Contracting CD4+ clones appeared mostly in the CM and EM memory subsets, whereas CD8+ clones were enriched in EMRA. The study included only a couple of mild cases, and larger cohorts that include severe cases with pre-infection samples were judged to be necessary. Some responding clones were detected in pre-infection memory, which suggested that pre-existing cross-reactive memory T cells had joined the SARS-CoV-2 response. SARS-CoV-2 specificity was not confirmed for the second-wave clones peaking on day 37. Clones contracting from day 15 to 85 had balanced CD4/CD8 phenotypes, while a second wave expanding from day 15 to 37 was biased towards CD4+.

TCRdb records Illumina NovaSeq 6000 as the sequencer. cDNA libraries for TCRalpha and TCRbeta were prepared by 5'RACE using constant-segment primers, with sample barcodes and unique molecular identifiers added. Trizol reagent was used to extract RNA from every sample. Libraries were amplified in two PCR steps, with a second sample barcode and Illumina TruSeq adapters added in the second step. Sequencing of the libraries was done on an Illumina NovaSeq, producing 2 x 150 bp paired-end reads. Processing in the source paper ran as follows. The reads were demultiplexed and collapsed into UMI-guided consensus sequences using migec v1.2.7. Using mixcr v2.1.11, the UMI consensuses were aligned to TRA and TRB V and J templates and assembled into clonotypes. Clonotypes were classified as expanded or contracted when called significant by both edgeR and NoisET, with noise models trained on biological replicates. For edgeR calls, a false discovery rate-adjusted p below 0.01 and a log2 fold-change threshold of 1 were applied. As an exploratory analysis of dynamics, max-normalized trajectories of the 1000 most abundant clonotypes were examined by PCA with hierarchical clustering. Each responding clone was given a CD4 or CD8 phenotype based on the CD4+ and CD8+ repertoires, which had been sequenced separately. TCRdb reran the public reads through fastp at Q25 and MiXCR, keeping productive beta chains. Duplicate CDR3 protein sequences are folded into a single record with the most common DNA and genes. TCRdb, not the authors, supplied the V and J calls. Within this sample are approximately 99,000 distinct CDR3 sequences, with 15% to 20% of them counted one time only. The top ten constitute around 5.1% of the sample.

On this clonotype itself: The specificity of this receptor is unknown. Base quality data are lacking; no much larger clone is found one base away.

Ficoll-Paque density gradient centrifugation was the method used to isolate PBMCs. The CDR3 spans 15 residues, from the cysteine through the phenylalanine. Of the read, only the CDR3 DNA is kept; its 45 bases are in frame from base 1. The germline V gene provides CDR1 SGHDN and CDR2 FVKESK. Trimming accounts for 6 bases at V and 4 bases at J, while the number of junction bases matched to no gene is 5. The receptor was isolated from a man aged 18-30 years who had mild COVID-19 (a few samples of this study predate the infection). The sample titles of this study are shuffled in the database, so cell type and time point are left out; the donor was told from shared clones. The V and J genes are TRBV14 and TRBJ2-1; TRBD2 matches 11 bases in the middle. The sample was PBMCs or a T cell subset sorted from them (not recorded which). The bases are TGTGCCAGCAGAAATAGCGGGGGGGCTTACAATGAGCAGTTCTTC. The encoded protein is CASRNSGGAYNEQFF.